The rows below give T cell receptor beta chains drawn from one sample of a study of cytomegalovirus exposure and HLA in healthy donors. Produced via immunoSEQ multiplex PCR; TCRdb's table is partial and in-frame only. The repertoire holds under 200,000 clones, 84% seen once, with 1.9% in the top ten. Input material: PBMCs. The receptors derive from a man aged 18 to 29 in good health and CMV-seronegative. Each CDR3 is given with its conserved first and last residue. A D gene is named only where the DNA matches it firmly. Some rows have no size entry. The others give once, few or many, or a class for an expanded clone.

clone_size: NA
v_call: TRBV6-6
d_call: NA
j_call: TRBJ2-7
cdr3_nt: TGTGCCAGCAGTTACTCCAGGGGCTACGAGCAGTACTTC
cdr3_aa: CASSYSRGYEQYF

clone_size: NA
v_call: TRBV7-9
d_call: NA
j_call: TRBJ2-3
cdr3_nt: TGTTCCAGCAACAATCTAGGTGGATCAGATACGCAGTATTTT
cdr3_aa: CSSNNLGGSDTQYF

clone_size: NA
v_call: TRBV6-1
d_call: TRBD1
j_call: TRBJ1-5
cdr3_nt: TGTGCCAGCAGTGGACCGGGACAGGGGAGCAATCAGCCCCAGCATTTT
cdr3_aa: CASSGPGQGSNQPQHF

clone_size: NA
v_call: TRBV5-1
d_call: TRBD1
j_call: TRBJ1-2
cdr3_nt: TGCGCCAGCAGCGCCGGACAGGGGGCAAGTGGCTACACCTTC
cdr3_aa: CASSAGQGASGYTF

clone_size: NA
v_call: TRBV13
d_call: NA
j_call: TRBJ2-7
cdr3_nt: TGTGCCAGCAGCTTACCGCTGACAGCTTTTGGGGAGCAGTACTTC
cdr3_aa: CASSLPLTAFGEQYF

clone_size: NA
v_call: TRBV28
d_call: NA
j_call: TRBJ1-1
cdr3_nt: TGTGCCAGCAGTCCCCTTGGCGGATCAATTGAAGCTTTCTTT
cdr3_aa: CASSPLGGSIEAFF

clone_size: NA
v_call: TRBV2
d_call: NA
j_call: TRBJ1-5
cdr3_nt: TGTGCCAGCAGTGAAGGGGGAGGGCAGCCCCAGCATTTT
cdr3_aa: CASSEGGGQPQHF

clone_size: NA
v_call: TRBV6-4
d_call: TRBD2
j_call: TRBJ2-3
cdr3_nt: TGTGCCAGCAGTGACGGGAGGGCTAGCACAGATACGCAGTATTTT
cdr3_aa: CASSDGRASTDTQYF

clone_size: NA
v_call: TRBV19
d_call: TRBD2
j_call: TRBJ2-1
cdr3_nt: TGTGCCAGTAGTGAGGGACTAGCGGGAGTTGATGAGCAGTTCTTC
cdr3_aa: CASSEGLAGVDEQFF

clone_size: NA
v_call: TRBV7-2
d_call: NA
j_call: TRBJ2-1
cdr3_nt: TGTGCCAGCAGCTTCGGGGGTTACAATGAGCAGTTCTTC
cdr3_aa: CASSFGGYNEQFF

clone_size: NA
v_call: TRBV28
d_call: NA
j_call: TRBJ2-7
cdr3_nt: TGTGCCAGCAGAACGACTATCTACGAGCAGTACTTC
cdr3_aa: CASRTTIYEQYF

clone_size: NA
v_call: TRBV25-1
d_call: NA
j_call: TRBJ1-4
cdr3_nt: TGTGCCAGCAGGAGGGCAGGAGGGGAAAAACTGTTTTTT
cdr3_aa: CASRRAGGEKLFF

clone_size: NA
v_call: TRBV4-1
d_call: TRBD1
j_call: TRBJ2-7
cdr3_nt: TGCGCCAGCAGCCAAGGGATGGCACAGGGGGTCTACGAGCAGTACTTC
cdr3_aa: CASSQGMAQGVYEQYF

clone_size: NA
v_call: TRBV14
d_call: TRBD1
j_call: TRBJ2-3
cdr3_nt: TGTGCCAGCAGCGACAGGGGACGAAGCACAGATACGCAGTATTTT
cdr3_aa: CASSDRGRSTDTQYF

clone_size: NA
v_call: TRBV7-2
d_call: TRBD2
j_call: TRBJ2-5
cdr3_nt: TGTGCCAGCAGCTTAGTGGGGGGGGGATGGCCCGAGACCCAGTACTTC
cdr3_aa: CASSLVGGGWPETQYF

clone_size: NA
v_call: TRBV5-1
d_call: TRBD2
j_call: TRBJ2-5
cdr3_nt: TGCGCCAGCAGCCGCAGCGGGGCCCAAGAGACCCAGTACTTC
cdr3_aa: CASSRSGAQETQYF

clone_size: NA
v_call: TRBV28
d_call: TRBD1
j_call: TRBJ2-7
cdr3_nt: TGTGCCAGCAGCGAGGGACAGGGTATCTACGAGCAGTACTTC
cdr3_aa: CASSEGQGIYEQYF

clone_size: NA
v_call: TRBV6-6
d_call: NA
j_call: TRBJ1-5
cdr3_nt: TGTGCCAGCAGTTACTCGCCGGGGGGTCAGCCCCAGCATTTT
cdr3_aa: CASSYSPGGQPQHF

clone_size: once
v_call: TRBV9
d_call: TRBD1
j_call: TRBJ2-1
cdr3_nt: TGTGCCAGCAGCGTAGCCGTACGGGACAGGGTGAAGTTCTTC
cdr3_aa: CASSVAVRDRVKFF

clone_size: few
v_call: TRBV19
d_call: NA
j_call: TRBJ2-1
cdr3_nt: TGTGCCAGTAGTCCAAGATTAGACACCCCTTATTCTGAGCAGTTCTTC
cdr3_aa: CASSPRLDTPYSEQFF

clone_size: NA
v_call: TRBV7-2
d_call: NA
j_call: TRBJ2-7
cdr3_nt: TGTGCCAGCAGCCTAATGTCAGGCTACGAGCAGTACTTC
cdr3_aa: CASSLMSGYEQYF

clone_size: once
v_call: TRBV18
d_call: NA
j_call: TRBJ2-2
cdr3_nt: TGTGCCAGCTCACCAAGCCGGGGGACCACCGGGGAGCTGTTTTTT
cdr3_aa: CASSPSRGTTGELFF

clone_size: NA
v_call: TRBV6-1
d_call: TRBD1
j_call: TRBJ1-3
cdr3_nt: TGTGCCAGCAGGGTGGACAGGCTCTCTGGAAACACCATATATTTT
cdr3_aa: CASRVDRLSGNTIYF

clone_size: NA
v_call: TRBV7-6
d_call: TRBD2
j_call: TRBJ2-2
cdr3_nt: TGTGCCAGCCAGGGGACTAGCGGGGTGGCCGGGGAGCTGTTTTTT
cdr3_aa: CASQGTSGVAGELFF

clone_size: NA
v_call: TRBV4-1
d_call: NA
j_call: TRBJ1-2
cdr3_nt: TGCGCCAGCAGCCAAGGAGCAGGGTATAACTATGGCTACACCTTC
cdr3_aa: CASSQGAGYNYGYTF

clone_size: NA
v_call: TRBV7-2
d_call: NA
j_call: TRBJ2-3
cdr3_nt: TGTGCCAGCAGCCGTGGCTCGGGGGATACGCAGTATTTT
cdr3_aa: CASSRGSGDTQYF

clone_size: NA
v_call: TRBV7-8
d_call: TRBD2
j_call: TRBJ2-5
cdr3_nt: TGTGCCAGCAGCTTCCTCCTAGCGGGAAGCCAAGAGACCCAGTACTTC
cdr3_aa: CASSFLLAGSQETQYF

clone_size: NA
v_call: TRBV4-3
d_call: TRBD2
j_call: TRBJ2-3
cdr3_nt: TGCGCCAGCAGCCAAGTCTTGGCTAGCGGGACAAGGGCAGATACGCAGTATTTT
cdr3_aa: CASSQVLASGTRADTQYF

clone_size: NA
v_call: TRBV4-3
d_call: NA
j_call: TRBJ2-7
cdr3_nt: TGCGCCAGCAGCCTCAGGCTCGACTACGAGCAGTACTTC
cdr3_aa: CASSLRLDYEQYF

clone_size: NA
v_call: TRBV28
d_call: NA
j_call: TRBJ2-7
cdr3_nt: TGTGCCAGCAGTGGAACGGTCCCCAGGGAGCAGTACTTC
cdr3_aa: CASSGTVPREQYF

clone_size: NA
v_call: TRBV10-2
d_call: NA
j_call: TRBJ2-3
cdr3_nt: TGCGCCAGCAGTAGTCTAGCGATAAGCACAGATACGCAGTATTTT
cdr3_aa: CASSSLAISTDTQYF

clone_size: NA
v_call: TRBV25-1
d_call: TRBD2
j_call: TRBJ2-7
cdr3_nt: TGTGCCAGCAGTGAATCTGAAGGTCTAGCGGACATATACGAGCAGTACTTC
cdr3_aa: CASSESEGLADIYEQYF

clone_size: once
v_call: TRBV28
d_call: NA
j_call: TRBJ1-5
cdr3_nt: TGTGCCAGCAGTTCCTTCTACGGGGGTTTGGGTCAGCCCCAGCATTTT
cdr3_aa: CASSSFYGGLGQPQHF

clone_size: NA
v_call: TRBV2
d_call: NA
j_call: TRBJ1-2
cdr3_nt: TGTGCCAGCAGTGAAGCACAGATCTATGGCTACACCTTC
cdr3_aa: CASSEAQIYGYTF

clone_size: NA
v_call: TRBV5-5
d_call: TRBD1
j_call: TRBJ2-7
cdr3_nt: TGTGCCAGCAGCTGGGGACAGGGTCAACACGAGCAGTACTTC
cdr3_aa: CASSWGQGQHEQYF

clone_size: NA
v_call: TRBV27
d_call: TRBD1
j_call: TRBJ2-1
cdr3_nt: TGTGCCAGCAGTACTGGACAGGGGCGGGATGAGCAGTTCTTC
cdr3_aa: CASSTGQGRDEQFF

clone_size: few
v_call: TRBV10-3
d_call: TRBD1
j_call: TRBJ2-7
cdr3_nt: TGTGCCATCAGCCCGGACAGGGGAAAGACCTTC
cdr3_aa: CAISPDRGKTF

clone_size: NA
v_call: TRBV18
d_call: NA
j_call: TRBJ2-3
cdr3_nt: TGTGCCAGCTCTCTTCTAAGCACAGATACGCAGTATTTT
cdr3_aa: CASSLLSTDTQYF

clone_size: NA
v_call: TRBV28
d_call: TRBD1
j_call: TRBJ1-1
cdr3_nt: TGTGCCAGCAGTCCCCCGACAGGGGGAGGGGCTGAAGCTTTCTTT
cdr3_aa: CASSPPTGGGAEAFF

clone_size: once
v_call: TRBV28
d_call: TRBD2
j_call: TRBJ2-7
cdr3_nt: TGTGCCAGCAGTCCCGGACTAGCGGGGTACTACGAGCAGTACTTC
cdr3_aa: CASSPGLAGYYEQYF